The next 25 T cell receptor beta chains were all read from a single sample in a study of shared clonotypes between healthy human individuals. TCRdb's table, derived via immunoSEQ multiplex PCR, lists solely in-frame clones and lacks some. Here the sample spans a few hundred thousand clones, 50% to 75% being singletons. The sequenced sample was memory CD4+ T cells sorted from blood. Subset reported: CD45RA-negative fraction. The receptors shown here come from a man aged 25 to 40 in good health.

The rearrangement links TRBV19 to TRBJ2-2, with D maybe TRBD1 (5 bases). The CDR3 length is 15 residues. The germline V gene has CDR1 LNHDA and CDR2 SQIVND (reference sequence). The V end was cut by 3 bases, the J end by 6 bases, with 14 bases between. CDR3 loop: CASSIRSTVPGELFF. For the CDR3, the DNA is TGTGCCAGTAGTATCAGGTCGACAGTTCCCGGGGAGCTGTTTTTT.

A note on this clone: An end of the junction does not agree with germline; a read error may underlie this. V gene TRBV7-7 combines with J gene TRBJ2-2; D is unresolved. This CDR3 comprises 14 residues. Per germline, CDR1 SSHAT and CDR2 FNYEAQ (reference sequence). CDR3 region: CASSFSEATGELFF. The CDR3 DNA is TGTGCTAGCAGCTTCTCCGAGGCGACCGGGGAGCTGTTTTTT.

Of note for this clone: The limits of the CDR3 on the DNA are not certain, so only TCRdb's listed CDR3 is given. V gene TRBV28 combines with J gene TRBJ1-2. Germline CDR1 MDHEN, CDR2 SYDVKM. The CDR3 contains 12 residues when both ends are counted. The CDR3 loop is CASSSSYYGYTF.

There are a few counts of this clone. The gene calls are TRBV7-2 and TRBJ1-2, with a possible D match to TRBD1 (5 bases). This CDR3 is 13 amino acids long. Germline lookup yields CDR1 SGHTA and CDR2 FQGNSA. The V end lost 3 bases, the J end lost 5 bases, and 10 bases lay between the germline ends. The CDR3 nucleotides are TGTGCCAGCAGCTTTATGGGGGGGTATGGCTACACCTTC. This encodes CASSFMGGYGYTF.

The chain carries TRBV5-4 and TRBJ2-2; 9 nucleotides match TRBD1. CDR3 length equals 17 residues. V dropped 0 bases and J dropped 1; count of bases not matched to a gene: 4. Germline CDR1 is SGHNT and CDR2 is YYREEE (reference sequence). This CDR3 is CASSLAWGQGNTGELFF. The CDR3 DNA follows: TGTGCCAGCAGCTTGGCGTGGGGACAGGGGAACACCGGGGAGCTGTTTTTT.

The chain is built from TRBV23-1 and TRBJ1-3, with D perhaps matching TRBD1 (6 bases). TRBV23-1 is reported as an ORF; its role is uncertain. V shed 1 base and J shed 0 bases, with 28 bases lying between them. The CDR3 runs to 22 residues. DNA for the CDR3: TGCGCCAGCAGTCAATTCTTGCCTCCCGAGGGGGTCGGATGGGACTCTGGAAACACCATATATTTT. It yields the protein CASSQFLPPEGVGWDSGNTIYF.

This clone was seen a few times. This CDR3 is CASAQTAESYEQYF. CDR3 in DNA: TGCGCCAGCGCACAGACGGCGGAGTCCTACGAGCAGTACTTC. This rearrangement joins TRBV5-1 to TRBJ2-7; D remains ambiguous. The CDR3 has 14 amino acids. Trimming shortened V by 7 bases and J by 1 base, and 15 bases separated the two germline ends. Germline-derived CDR1 and CDR2 are SGHRS and YFSETQ.

This clone was found once. The gene calls are TRBV19 and TRBJ2-7; D perhaps matches TRBD2 (6 bases). Germline V gives CDR1 LNHDA, CDR2 SQIVND (reference sequence). The CDR3 has 15 residues. Trimming left V 4 bases short and J 2 bases short, with 15 bases between. Here the CDR3 DNA reads TGTGCCAGTAGTAAGGAGCGGGCCGCAACCTACGAGCAGTACTTC. Its translation is CASSKERAATYEQYF. Together with reference TRBV19 and TRBJ2-7, the CDR3 gives the full variable domain: DGGITQSPKYLFRKEGQNVTLSCEQNLNHDAMYWYRQDPGQGLRLIYYSQIVNDFQKGDIAEGYSVSREKKESFPLTVTSAQKNPTAFYLCASSKERAATYEQYFGPGTRLTVT.

Worth noting for this clone: At one boundary the junction diverges from the germline segment, which might be a read error. The J gene is TRBJ2-7, the V gene TRBV7-7; D is perhaps TRBD2 (5 bases). Germline CDR1 and CDR2: SSHAT and FNYEAQ (reference sequence). CDR3 length: 13 amino acids. CDR3 in DNA: TGTGCTAGCAGCTCCAGTCCCGGGAACGAGCAGTACTTC. Translating gives CASSSSPGNEQYF.

In its sample, this clone was seen many times. The CDR3 DNA is TGCGCCAGCAGTGTCGCGGGGAACACTGAAGCTTTCTTT. Protein product: CASSVAGNTEAFF. This chain connects TRBV10-1 to TRBJ1-1; D gene uncertain. Germline CDR1 reads WNHNN; CDR2 reads SYGVQD (reference sequence). The CDR3 has 13 residues. The ends were cut back, 4 bases at V and 1 base at J, with 7 bases in the middle.

The chain joins TRBV7-8 to TRBJ2-3; no clear D. Germline-derived CDR1 and CDR2 are SGHVS and FQNEAQ. The CDR3 has 13 amino acids. Trimming took 5 bases from V and 5 from J, leaving 11 bases between them. CDR3 bases: TGTGCCAGCAGCCCCCCCGTCGAAGATACGCAGTATTTT. Translating it yields CASSPPVEDTQYF. The whole variable domain, filled in from reference TRBV7-8 and TRBJ2-3, reads GAGVSQSPRYKVAKRGQDVALRCDPISGHVSLFWYQQALGQGPEFLTYFQNEAQLDKSGLPSDRFFAERPEGSVSTLKIQRTQQEDSAVYLCASSPPVEDTQYFGPGTRLTVL.

The CDR3 protein is CASSRAGVSSGANVLTF. CDR3 nucleotide sequence: TGTGCCAGCAGCCGAGCGGGAGTCTCCTCTGGGGCCAACGTCCTGACTTTC. This chain uses TRBV2 with TRBJ2-6; TRBD2 aligns across 8 bases. V shed 6 bases, J shed 0 bases, and the junction held 7 bases outside the gene matches. Germline V lookup: CDR1 SNHLY, CDR2 FYNNEI. CDR3 size: 17 residues.

This sequence joins TRBV5-1 and TRBJ2-2, with a possible D match to TRBD2 (5 bases). Trimming shortened V by 4 bases and J by 9 bases, and 19 bases separated the two germline ends. In germline, CDR1 is SGHRS, CDR2 YFSETQ. The CDR3 is 15 residues long. The CDR3 bases are TGCGCCAGCAGCCCGGACGGACTTGGAGTCCGGGAGCTGTTTTTT. It yields the protein CASSPDGLGVRELFF.

In regard to this clone: Other DNA variants within this sample encode the same CDR3. V usage is TRBV19 and J usage is TRBJ2-7, with D possibly matching TRBD2 (5 bases). This CDR3 has 15 amino acids. Deletions cut 5 bases from V and 4 bases from J, with 18 bases between. Germline V gene data show CDR1 as LNHDA and CDR2 as SQIVND (reference sequence). Here the CDR3 DNA reads TGTGCCAGTAGTGGAGGCGGGCCTAGCTCTTACGAGCAGTACTTC. Protein sequence: CASSGGGPSSYEQYF.

The table lists this clone with a few counts. CDR3 sequence: CASSPYRGQYEQYF. CDR3 in DNA: TGTGCCAGCAGCCCCTACAGGGGGCAGTACGAGCAGTACTTC. The V and J genes are TRBV7-2 and TRBJ2-7, with TRBD1 matching 9 bases. This CDR3 has 14 residues. In germline, CDR1 is SGHTA, CDR2 FQGNSA. V lost 5 bases, J lost 4 bases, and 6 bases stayed unmatched.

V and J are TRBV28 and TRBJ1-2; no definite D call. Trimming took off 8 bases at V and 5 bases at J, with 12 bases between the two ends. Looked up from germline, CDR1 is MDHEN and CDR2 is SYDVKM. The CDR3 is 12 residues long. The CDR3 sequence is CASGRPLYGYTF. The CDR3 DNA reads TGTGCCAGCGGGAGGCCTTTGTATGGCTACACCTTC.

The V call is TRBV2, the J call TRBJ2-5, with 12 bases that match TRBD2. V was clipped by 6 bases and J by 4 bases; unmatched bases: 6. Germline CDR1 reads SNHLY; CDR2 reads FYNNEI. This CDR3 has 15 residues. The CDR3 DNA is TGTGCCAGCAGCTACACGGGACTAGCGGGAGAGACCCAGTACTTC. Its protein is CASSYTGLAGETQYF.

The genes are TRBV9 and TRBJ2-5; TRBD2 aligns across 7 bases. The CDR3 is made up of 17 amino acids. The junction had 20 bases not matched to a gene; V was cut back by 9 bases and J by 3 bases. CDR1 is SGDLS, CDR2 YYNGEE, per germline. CDR3 residues: CATGMGVAGVLEETQYF. DNA of the CDR3: TGTGCCACCGGTATGGGGGTGGCGGGAGTTTTAGAAGAGACCCAGTACTTC.

Only a few counts were recorded for this clone. The chain carries TRBV7-2 and TRBJ2-5; TRBD1 aligns across 9 bases. V was clipped by 3 bases and J by 4 bases; unmatched bases: 3. This CDR3 comprises 14 residues. Germline V gene data show CDR1 as SGHTA and CDR2 as FQGNSA. CDR3 loop: CASSLDRGRETQYF. CDR3 nucleotide sequence: TGTGCCAGCAGCTTGGACAGGGGTCGAGAGACCCAGTACTTC.

This chain connects TRBV10-3 to TRBJ2-5; D is ambiguous. The CDR3 runs 12 residues. Germline assignment: CDR1 ENHRY and CDR2 SYGVKD. With 9 bases removed from V and 5 bases from J, the gap between germline ends came to 13 bases. In DNA, the CDR3 is TGTGCCATAGGACGGTCTGGGGAGACCCAGTACTTC. It is translated as CAIGRSGETQYF.

This clone has a handful of counts. This rearrangement joins TRBV5-1 to TRBJ2-3, with 8 bases that match TRBD2. There are 14 residues in the CDR3. With 5 bases clipped from V and 2 bases from J, the junction kept 4 bases outside the gene matches. CDR1 is SGHRS, CDR2 YFSETQ, per germline. The CDR3 DNA sequence: TGCGCCAGCAGTAGCGGGACATTCACAGATACGCAGTATTTT. This translates into CASSSGTFTDTQYF.

The CDR3 here is CASSAQPQGGIYNEQFF. The CDR3 DNA reads TGTGCCAGCAGCGCACAACCACAGGGTGGTATCTACAATGAGCAGTTCTTC. The V call is TRBV7-2, the J call TRBJ2-1, with D perhaps matching TRBD1 (6 bases). This CDR3 is 17 amino acids long. Trimming pared 5 bases from V and 3 bases from J, leaving 20 bases between. Germline V gives CDR1 SGHTA, CDR2 FQGNSA.

The chain combines TRBV2 with TRBJ1-2; TRBD1 is a possible D gene (5 bases). Germline values: CDR1 SNHLY, CDR2 FYNNEI. V lost 8 bases and J lost 7, with 23 bases in between. The CDR3 is 15 amino acids. In DNA form, the CDR3 reads TGTGCCAGCGGTCGATTAGGACTGGGGGTCCTTGGCTACACCTTC. Amino acids: CASGRLGLGVLGYTF.

Points on this clone: This sample includes further DNA sequences coding for the same CDR3. J is TRBJ2-1 and V is TRBV5-1; 9 bases align to TRBD2. The CDR3 loop spans 14 amino acids. Trimming took 3 bases from V and 8 from J; bases not matched to a gene: 6. Germline V gives CDR1 SGHRS, CDR2 YFSETQ. CDR3 in DNA: TGCGCCAGCAGCTGGGGACTAGCTTCCGATGAGCAGTTCTTC. Amino acids: CASSWGLASDEQFF.

The rearrangement uses TRBV4-2 and TRBJ2-3, with D possibly called TRBD1 or TRBD2 (5 bases each). Germline V CDR1 and CDR2: LGHNA, YNFKEQ. V was cut by 3 bases and J by 6 bases, with 13 bases left in between. The CDR3 is 14 residues long. The CDR3 bases are TGTGCCAGCAGCCAGGGGGACGGACTGGATACGCAGTATTTT. Residues: CASSQGDGLDTQYF.